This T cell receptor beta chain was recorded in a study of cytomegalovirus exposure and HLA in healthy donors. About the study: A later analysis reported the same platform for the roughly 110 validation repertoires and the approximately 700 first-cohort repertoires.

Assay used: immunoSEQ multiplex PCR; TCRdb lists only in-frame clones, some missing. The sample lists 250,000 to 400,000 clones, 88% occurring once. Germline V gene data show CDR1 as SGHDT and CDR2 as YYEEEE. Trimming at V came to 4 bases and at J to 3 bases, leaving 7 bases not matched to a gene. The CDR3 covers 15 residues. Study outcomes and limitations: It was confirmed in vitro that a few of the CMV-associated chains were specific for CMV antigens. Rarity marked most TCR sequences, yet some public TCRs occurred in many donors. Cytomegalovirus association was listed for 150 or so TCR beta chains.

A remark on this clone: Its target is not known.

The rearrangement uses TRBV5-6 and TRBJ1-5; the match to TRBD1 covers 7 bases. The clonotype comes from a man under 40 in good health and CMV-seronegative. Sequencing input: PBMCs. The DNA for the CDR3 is TGTGCCAGCAGCGATGGTAGGGGGCCCAATCAGCCCCAGCATTTT. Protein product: CASSDGRGPNQPQHF.